Shown below are 25 T cell receptor beta chains from a single sample sequenced in a study of response to subunit inactivated influenza vaccine. TCRdb called the RT-PCR reads again in MiXCR, with one record for every CDR3 protein. The sample holds hundreds of thousands of distinct CDR3 sequences; around a sixth are singletons and the top ten take approximately 10%. Here the sequenced sample was PBMCs from blood, taken 4 to 6 days after vaccination. The receptors were gathered from a man aged 50 to 59 who received an inactivated influenza vaccine.

This clonotype was picked up a small number of times. V and J are TRBV12-3 or TRBV12-4 and TRBJ2-1, with 9 bases matching TRBD1. This CDR3 contains 17 residues. V trimming: 6 bases; J trimming: 1 base; junction bases outside the gene matches: 10. The CDR3 DNA reads TGTGCCAGCAGCCCACAGGGGGCGAGAGTTTCCTACAATGAGCAGTTCTTC. It encodes CASSPQGARVSYNEQFF.

The chain recombines TRBV7-2 with TRBJ2-2, with D hard to call. The CDR3 has 13 amino acids. V shed 6 bases and J shed 1 base, with 6 bases lying between them. Germline-derived CDR1 and CDR2 are SGHTA and FQGNSA. CDR3: CASRVVNTGELFF. The CDR3, as DNA: TGTGCCAGCAGGGTAGTGAACACCGGGGAGCTGTTTTTT. Full variable domain (outside the CDR3, taken from reference TRBV7-2 and TRBJ2-2): GAGVSQSPSNKVTEKGKDVELRCDPISGHTALYWYRQSLGQGLEFLIYFQGNSAPDKSGLPSDRFSAERTGGSVSTLTIQRTQQEDSAVYLCASRVVNTGELFFGEGSRLTVL.

This CDR3 reads CASSEGFEQYF. CDR3 sequence (DNA): TGCGCCAGCAGCGAGGGGTTTGAGCAGTACTTC. This chain uses TRBV5-1 with TRBJ2-7; D might be TRBD1 or TRBD2, each matching 5 bases. Germline-derived CDR1 and CDR2 are SGHRS and YFSETQ. This CDR3 spans 11 amino acids. V lost 4 bases to trimming and J lost 7 bases, with 9 bases between them.

This clonotype was counted between two and nine times. The V gene is TRBV15, the J gene TRBJ1-5; D is unclear. The germline gives CDR1 LNHNV, CDR2 YYDKDF (reference sequence). The CDR3 runs to 14 residues. The ends were cut back, 1 base at V and 3 bases at J, with 7 bases in the middle. CDR3 coding DNA: TGTGCCACCAGCAGAGCGAGGGACAATCAGCCCCAGCATTTT. Translated: CATSRARDNQPQHF.

The rearrangement joins TRBV13 to TRBJ1-6, with 9 bases matching TRBD1. Germline CDR1 is PRHDT and CDR2 is FYEKMQ (reference sequence). The V and J ends lost 0 bases and 10 bases, in that order; junction bases with no gene match: 7. The CDR3 spans 16 residues. CDR3 sequence: CASSLGHGTGTSPLHF. DNA of the CDR3: TGTGCCAGCAGCTTAGGCCATGGGACAGGGACATCACCCCTCCACTTT.

This clonotype was seen only a few times. The chain links TRBV20-1 to TRBJ1-1; maybe TRBD1 (5 bases). V shed 1 base and J shed 3 bases, with 15 bases lying between them. Per the germline V gene, CDR1 is DFQATT and CDR2 is SNEGSKA (reference sequence). There are 15 residues in the CDR3. CDR3: CSARGPGGGDTEAFF. DNA of the CDR3: TGCAGTGCTAGAGGGCCCGGGGGAGGAGACACTGAAGCTTTCTTT.

This clonotype was seen a few times. The V and J genes are TRBV29-1 and TRBJ1-1, with a possible D match to TRBD1 (5 bases). V gave up 6 bases and J gave up 6 bases, with 17 bases separating them. The CDR3 is 13 residues long. Germline V gene data show CDR1 as SQVTM and CDR2 as ANQGSEA. DNA for the CDR3: TGCAGCGTGAGGTGGGGGAGGGAGGCTGAAGCTTTCTTT. The encoded protein is CSVRWGREAEAFF.

This clonotype was observed a single time. The CDR3 region has the DNA TGTGCCTGGAGTGTACTAGCGGAGAGCACAGATACGCAGTATTTT. It yields the protein CAWSVLAESTDTQYF. This chain uses TRBV30 with TRBJ2-3, with 8 bases matching TRBD2. Looked up from germline, CDR1 is GTSNPN and CDR2 is SVGIG (reference sequence). V was pared by 0 bases and J by 0 bases, with 2 bases of the junction left unmatched. The CDR3 has 15 amino acids.

V is TRBV5-1 and J is TRBJ1-6, with D unresolved. This CDR3 is built from 14 residues. V lost 0 bases and J lost 7, with 8 bases in between. Germline V gives CDR1 SGHRS, CDR2 YFSETQ. The CDR3 nucleotides read TGCGCCAGCAGCTTGGGCGGGGAGAATTCACCCCTCCACTTT. Encoded protein: CASSLGGENSPLHF.

This rearrangement joins TRBV7-9 to TRBJ1-5; D unresolved. This CDR3 is built from 14 residues. CDR1 is SEHNR, CDR2 FQNEAQ, per germline (reference sequence). Trimming shortened V by 3 bases and J by 5 bases, and 11 bases separated the two germline ends. CDR3: CASSFGGSHQPQHF. CDR3 coding DNA: TGTGCCAGCAGCTTCGGCGGTTCCCATCAGCCCCAGCATTTT. The variable domain in full, with the rest retrieved from reference TRBV7-9 and TRBJ1-5, is DTGVSQNPRHKITKRGQNVTFRCDPISEHNRLYWYRQTLGQGPEFLTYFQNEAQLEKSRLLSDRFSAERPKGSFSTLEIQRTEQGDSAMYLCASSFGGSHQPQHFGDGTRLSIL.

The CDR3 region is CASSYWGDEYNEQFF. The CDR3, as DNA: TGTGCCAGCAGTTACTGGGGGGACGAGTACAATGAGCAGTTCTTC. This chain joins TRBV6-2 or TRBV6-3 and TRBJ2-1, with D possibly being TRBD2 (6 bases). The length of the CDR3 is 15 residues. Germline V gives CDR1 MNHEY, CDR2 SVGEGT. Trimming removed 1 base at V and 4 bases at J, with 11 bases between.

The V and J genes are TRBV11-2 and TRBJ1-3, with D uncertain. V shed 10 bases and J shed 4 bases, with 14 bases lying between them. The CDR3 spans 13 residues. Germline V gene data show CDR1 as SGHAT and CDR2 as FQNNGV. CDR3 loop: CAIPWGRGNTIYF. CDR3 sequence (DNA): TGTGCCATCCCGTGGGGTCGGGGAAACACCATATATTTT.

The J gene is TRBJ2-3, the V gene TRBV5-6; the match to TRBD2 covers 10 bases. The germline CDR1 and CDR2 sequences are SGHDT and YYEEEE. V dropped 0 bases and J dropped 0; count of bases not matched to a gene: 7. CDR3 length equals 18 residues. The CDR3 DNA reads as TGTGCCAGCAGCTTGGAGCGGGGGGGATTGACTAGCACAGATACGCAGTATTTT. Translating it yields CASSLERGGLTSTDTQYF.

The CDR3 bases are TGTGCCAGCAGCCCGGACAGGGGTGAAAAACTGTTTTTT. Translating it yields CASSPDRGEKLFF. V usage is TRBV7-2 and J usage is TRBJ1-4, with TRBD1 matching over 9 bases. Germline lookup yields CDR1 SGHTA and CDR2 FQGNSA. Trimming removed 5 bases from V and 7 bases from J; junction bases left unmatched: 2. CDR3 length equals 13 residues. The variable domain in full, with the rest retrieved from reference TRBV7-2 and TRBJ1-4, is GAGVSQSPSNKVTEKGKDVELRCDPISGHTALYWYRQSLGQGLEFLIYFQGNSAPDKSGLPSDRFSAERTGGSVSTLTIQRTQQEDSAVYLCASSPDRGEKLFFGSGTQLSVL.

The J gene is TRBJ2-2, the V gene TRBV9, with 7 positions matching TRBD2. The germline CDR1 and CDR2 sequences are SGDLS and YYNGEE. V was pared by 2 bases and J by 1 base, with 5 bases of the junction left unmatched. The CDR3 extends over 16 amino acids. The CDR3 coding sequence is TGTGCCAGCAGCGTCTCTAGCGGAGTGAACACCGGGGAGCTGTTTTTT. This codes for CASSVSSGVNTGELFF.

V gene TRBV6-1 combines with J gene TRBJ2-7; maybe TRBD1 (5 bases). Trimming removed 4 bases from V and 6 bases from J, with 10 bases in between. CDR3 length equals 12 residues. CDR1 and CDR2 from the germline V gene are MNHNS and SASEGT. CDR3 sequence: CASSVTVGEQYF. The CDR3 DNA is TGTGCCAGCAGTGTGACAGTCGGCGAGCAGTACTTC.

This clonotype turned up a few times. This chain uses TRBV11-2 with TRBJ2-1; D ambiguous. Trimming took 5 bases from V and 4 from J, leaving 9 bases between them. Germline CDR1 is SGHAT and CDR2 is FQNNGV. The CDR3 contains 13 residues. The CDR3 is CASSAMAYNEQFF. For the CDR3, the DNA is TGTGCCAGCAGCGCGATGGCTTACAATGAGCAGTTCTTC.

V is TRBV28 and J is TRBJ2-7; TRBD2 aligns across 9 bases. Germline lookup yields CDR1 MDHEN and CDR2 SYDVKM. This CDR3 is 15 amino acids long. V shed 7 bases and J 5 bases; nucleotides not matched to a gene: 12. The CDR3 loop reads CASKQAGGSIHEQYF. DNA of the CDR3: TGTGCCAGCAAACAGGCGGGGGGGTCAATCCACGAGCAGTACTTC.

This chain links TRBV12-3 or TRBV12-4 with TRBJ2-7; no reliable D call. The germline V and J ends were trimmed by 1 base and 6 bases, with 19 bases remaining between them. CDR3 size: 16 residues. The CDR3 reads CASSLVGHPDWFEQYF. Written as DNA, the CDR3 is TGTGCCAGCAGTTTAGTTGGGCACCCCGACTGGTTCGAGCAGTACTTC.

This clonotype has only one observation. J is TRBJ1-6 and V is TRBV4-1; D remains unclear. Germline V gene lookup returns CDR1 MGHRA and CDR2 YSYEKL. The CDR3 covers 15 residues. The V gene lost 1 base and the J gene lost 7 bases, with 11 bases spanning the gap. CDR3 nucleotides: TGCGCCAGCAGCCAAGCTACTTTCTCCAATTCACCCCTCCACTTT. As protein: CASSQATFSNSPLHF.

The chain has TRBV2 and TRBJ1-5; D call uncertain. With 2 bases removed from V and 5 bases from J, the gap between germline ends came to 10 bases. This CDR3 contains 14 residues. The germline V gene has CDR1 SNHLY and CDR2 FYNNEI. The CDR3 DNA sequence: TGTGCCAGCAGTGAAAGTGGAGGGTATCAGCCCCAGCATTTT. Translating gives CASSESGGYQPQHF.

This sequence joins TRBV4-2 and TRBJ2-7; D is uncertain. The CDR3 runs to 14 residues. V was pared by 0 bases and J by 7 bases, with 13 bases between. CDR1 LGHNA and CDR2 YNFKEQ come from the germline V gene. The CDR3 loop reads CASSQDYTSGEQYF. Here the CDR3 DNA reads TGTGCCAGCAGCCAAGATTATACATCTGGGGAGCAGTACTTC.

This clonotype was seen many times. V is TRBV29-1 and J is TRBJ2-2; no clear D gene. The CDR3 is 12 amino acids. V was trimmed by 6 bases and J by 3 bases, leaving 8 bases between them. Germline CDR1 and CDR2: SQVTM and ANQGSEA. CDR3 region: CSVKSDTGELFF. The CDR3 DNA is TGCAGCGTCAAGTCAGACACCGGGGAGCTGTTTTTT.

This clonotype was found many times. The rearrangement links TRBV28 to TRBJ2-7; D might be TRBD2 (5 bases). The CDR3 is made up of 13 amino acids. The germline CDR1 and CDR2 sequences are MDHEN and SYDVKM. The V end lost 5 bases, the J end lost 0 bases, and 8 bases lay between the germline ends. The CDR3 region is CASSTGSSYEQYF. CDR3 sequence (DNA): TGTGCCAGCAGTACGGGGAGCTCCTACGAGCAGTACTTC. The entire variable domain, with the rest obtained from reference TRBV28 and TRBJ2-7, is as follows: DVKVTQSSRYLVKRTGEKVFLECVQDMDHENMFWYRQDPGLGLRLIYFSYDVKMKEKGDIPEGYSVSREKKERFSLILESASTNQTSMYLCASSTGSSYEQYFGPGTRLTVT.

The chain is built from TRBV4-2 and TRBJ2-7; the match to TRBD1 covers 8 bases. V trimming: 0 bases; J trimming: 4 bases; junction bases outside the gene matches: 11. This CDR3 contains 17 residues. Per the germline V gene, CDR1 is LGHNA and CDR2 is YNFKEQ. The CDR3 region is CASSQDPDRGGGYEQYF. Written as DNA, the CDR3 is TGTGCCAGCAGCCAAGATCCCGACAGGGGAGGAGGTTACGAGCAGTACTTC.